These 22 T cell receptor beta chains came from one sample sequenced in a study of patients and donors after allogeneic stem cell transplantation. TCRdb reprocessed the RT-PCR reads with MiXCR, giving one entry per CDR3 protein. The sample has over 350,000 distinct CDR3 sequences, roughly 16% seen once. What was sequenced was blood, either unsorted or a sorted T cell fraction (not recorded which). The receptors here all came from a human donor who was either an allogeneic HSCT recipient or a stem cell or donor lymphocyte infusion donor (not recorded which). It is not recorded whose cells these are; they may come from a transplant donor.

The chain uses TRBV3-1 and TRBJ1-2; weak D call: TRBD1 (6 bases). With 7 bases removed from V and 4 bases from J, the gap between germline ends came to 19 bases. Germline loops: CDR1 LGHDT, CDR2 YNNKEL (reference sequence). This CDR3 contains 15 residues. The CDR3 nucleotides read TGTGCCAGCACCGACCTGATGGGGGGCCGCTATGGCTACACCTTC. Protein sequence: CASTDLMGGRYGYTF.

The chain combines TRBV6-1 with TRBJ1-2; D is unresolved. V lost 6 bases and J 3 bases, leaving 23 bases between the germline ends. CDR1 and CDR2 (germline): MNHNS, SASEGT. CDR3 length: 17 residues. The DNA of the CDR3 is TGTGCCAGCAGGCGTTTGGTGGATCCCAGATATGACTATGGCTACACCTTC. This gives the protein CASRRLVDPRYDYGYTF.

The chain recombines TRBV4-3 with TRBJ1-3; possibly TRBD1 for D (5 bases). Trimming stripped 1 base from V and 0 bases from J, with 10 bases between. Per the germline V gene, CDR1 is LGHNA and CDR2 is YSLEER. This CDR3 comprises 16 residues. This CDR3 is CASSQGEGYSGNTIYF. CDR3 sequence (DNA): TGCGCCAGCAGCCAAGGGGAGGGGTACTCTGGAAACACCATATATTTT.

The genes are TRBV6-2 or TRBV6-3 and TRBJ1-1, with unresolved D. The CDR3 totals 12 residues. V lost 8 bases and J lost 1, with 8 bases in between. Germline values: CDR1 MNHEY, CDR2 SVGEGT. The CDR3 coding sequence is TGTGCCAGCCGTCGCCCGAACACTGAAGCTTTCTTT. This sequence encodes CASRRPNTEAFF.

This clonotype has at least ten counts. The chain combines TRBV5-5 with TRBJ2-2; D is perhaps TRBD2 (6 bases). CDR3 length: 14 residues. The germline V gene encodes CDR1 SGHKS and CDR2 YYEKEE (reference sequence). V lost 4 bases and J lost 6, with 13 bases in between. CDR3: CASSPGVIAGELFF. The CDR3 bases are TGTGCCAGCAGCCCGGGGGTTATAGCCGGGGAGCTGTTTTTT.

This clonotype was counted only a few times. The J gene is TRBJ2-7, the V gene TRBV20-1; a possible D gene is TRBD1 (5 bases). Germline V CDR1 and CDR2: DFQATT, SNEGSKA (reference sequence). The V end lost 3 bases, the J end lost 0 bases, and 18 bases lay between the germline ends. There are 16 residues in the CDR3. The CDR3 nucleotides read TGCAGTGCTAGTGTGGCCAGCCTTAGGGGCTCCTACGAGCAGTACTTC. Translation: CSASVASLRGSYEQYF.

This sequence joins TRBV6-1 and TRBJ2-5, with a possible D match to TRBD1 (6 bases). The V end lost 6 bases, the J end lost 5 bases, and 22 bases lay between the germline ends. This CDR3 is 16 amino acids long. Germline CDR1 and CDR2: MNHNS and SASEGT. In nucleotides, the CDR3 is TGTGCCAGCAGCGACTATCCGATGGGGGCTGGGGAGACCCAGTACTTC. It translates to CASSDYPMGAGETQYF.

The chain links TRBV19 to TRBJ2-2, with D unresolved. CDR1 and CDR2 from the germline V gene are LNHDA and SQIVND (reference sequence). This CDR3 comprises 15 residues. V shed 4 bases and J shed 1 base, with 10 bases lying between them. The CDR3 nucleotides read TGTGCCAGTAGTAGGGTGGCTGTGAACACCGGGGAGCTGTTTTTT. The encoded protein is CASSRVAVNTGELFF.

The rearrangement links TRBV3-1 to TRBJ1-3, with no clear D. CDR1 and CDR2 from the germline V gene are LGHDT and YNNKEL (reference sequence). The length of the CDR3 is 13 residues. Trimming stripped 0 bases from V and 4 bases from J, with 4 bases between. The CDR3 reads CASSQDLGNTIYF. CDR3 nucleotide sequence: TGTGCCAGCAGCCAAGATCTGGGAAACACCATATATTTT.

This chain joins TRBV7-9 and TRBJ2-1, with 9 bases lining up with TRBD1. V lost 2 bases to trimming and J lost 8 bases; unmatched junction nucleotides: 7. The CDR3 is 15 amino acids. Germline V gene data show CDR1 as SEHNR and CDR2 as FQNEAQ (reference sequence). The DNA of the CDR3 is TGTGCCAGCAGCTTAAGTTCGGGACAGGGTTATGAGCAGTTCTTC. Encoded protein: CASSLSSGQGYEQFF.

This clonotype appeared a few times. The chain combines TRBV20-1 with TRBJ1-5, with D possibly TRBD1 on 6 matching bases. The CDR3 totals 15 residues. Trimming stripped 1 base from V and 4 bases from J, with 14 bases between. Germline loops: CDR1 DFQATT, CDR2 SNEGSKA (reference sequence). The CDR3, as DNA: TGCAGTGCTAGAGTCTCCGGGGGGCAGAATCAGCCCCAGCATTTT. Protein sequence: CSARVSGGQNQPQHF.

There are a few counts of this clonotype. The chain couples TRBV2 to TRBJ1-2, with 8 bases identical to TRBD1. Trimming at V came to 8 bases and at J to 1 base, leaving 6 bases not matched to a gene. The CDR3 consists of 14 residues. Germline V gene lookup returns CDR1 SNHLY and CDR2 FYNNEI. CDR3 sequence: CASGDRRYNYGYTF. The CDR3 region has the DNA TGTGCCAGCGGGGACAGGCGTTATAACTATGGCTACACCTTC. The full variable domain, completed using reference TRBV2 and TRBJ1-2, is EPEVTQTPSHQVTQMGQEVILRCVPISNHLYFYWYRQILGQKVEFLVSFYNNEISEKSEIFDDQFSVERPDGSNFTLKIRSTKLEDSAMYFCASGDRRYNYGYTFGSGTRLTVV.

This clonotype was counted only a few times. The chain recombines TRBV6-2 or TRBV6-3 with TRBJ2-5; tentatively, D is TRBD1 (6 bases). V was trimmed by 4 bases and J by 9 bases, leaving 9 bases between them. The CDR3 length is 11 residues. CDR1 and CDR2 from the germline V gene are MNHEY and SVGEGT. The chain's CDR3 is CASSSPGAQYF. As DNA, the CDR3 is TGTGCCAGCAGTTCACCAGGGGCCCAGTACTTC.

This chain joins TRBV20-1 and TRBJ2-7; D uncertain. The V and J ends lost 5 bases and 12 bases respectively, with 17 bases between them. Germline CDR1 DFQATT, CDR2 SNEGSKA (reference sequence). The CDR3 runs to 11 residues. CDR3 nucleotide sequence: TGCAGTGCTCCCTCGGGTACTAAGGTGTACTTC. Its translation is CSAPSGTKVYF.

This clonotype was detected only a few times. This chain uses TRBV7-8 with TRBJ2-3; D is possibly TRBD2 (5 bases). There are 14 residues in the CDR3. V lost 5 bases to trimming and J lost 6 bases, with 15 bases between them. From germline, CDR1 is SGHVS and CDR2 FQNEAQ. The CDR3 DNA sequence: TGTGCCAGCAGCCCCCGGACTTTGTTGGATACGCAGTATTTT. Its protein product is CASSPRTLLDTQYF.

This clonotype showed up many times. J is TRBJ2-7 and V is TRBV7-9; 7 nucleotides match TRBD1. V dropped 5 bases and J dropped 2; count of bases not matched to a gene: 3. Looked up from germline, CDR1 is SEHNR and CDR2 is FQNEAQ (reference sequence). The CDR3 runs 13 residues. The chain's CDR3 is CASSRDSPYEQYF. In nucleotides, the CDR3 is TGTGCCAGCAGCCGGGACAGTCCCTACGAGCAGTACTTC. Using reference TRBV7-9 and TRBJ2-7 for the parts outside the CDR3, the full variable domain is DTGVSQNPRHKITKRGQNVTFRCDPISEHNRLYWYRQTLGQGPEFLTYFQNEAQLEKSRLLSDRFSAERPKGSFSTLEIQRTEQGDSAMYLCASSRDSPYEQYFGPGTRLTVT.

The chain couples TRBV4-3 to TRBJ1-1, with D maybe TRBD1 (6 bases). The CDR3 is 15 residues long. Germline lookup yields CDR1 LGHNA and CDR2 YSLEER. With 5 bases removed from V and 0 bases from J, the gap between germline ends came to 13 bases. The CDR3 sequence: CASSFWTDLNTEAFF. In DNA form, the CDR3 reads TGCGCCAGCAGCTTTTGGACAGACCTGAACACTGAAGCTTTCTTT.

This clonotype was observed a few times. This chain links TRBV4-1 with TRBJ2-1; 9 bases are shared with TRBD2. The V gene's germline CDR1 is MGHRA and CDR2 YSYEKL. The CDR3 covers 15 residues. V trimming: 2 bases; J trimming: 8 bases; junction bases outside the gene matches: 7. The CDR3 spells CASSQRRGGADEQFF. CDR3 DNA sequence: TGCGCCAGCAGCCAAAGGCGGGGGGGCGCGGATGAGCAGTTCTTC.

The CDR3 nucleotides are TGCGCCAGCAGGCCACCGCCAGGGGCGAGAACTGAAGCTTTCTTT. Translating it yields CASRPPPGARTEAFF. V usage is TRBV4-1 and J usage is TRBJ1-1, with D possibly being TRBD1 (6 bases). Per the germline V gene, CDR1 is MGHRA and CDR2 is YSYEKL. Trimming removed 6 bases at V and 5 bases at J, with 19 bases between. The CDR3 is made up of 15 amino acids.

This clonotype was detected a few times. The genes are TRBV5-6 and TRBJ2-1, with TRBD1 matching over 9 bases. CDR1 is SGHDT and CDR2 is YYEEEE in the germline V gene. CDR3 size: 18 residues. V lost 0 bases to trimming and J lost 10 bases; unmatched junction nucleotides: 17. The CDR3 nucleotides read TGTGCCAGCAGCTTGGTGGGACCGGGACAGGGAAGTTTCTACGAGCAGTTCTTC. Protein: CASSLVGPGQGSFYEQFF.

The rearrangement links TRBV9 to TRBJ1-2; D is perhaps TRBD1 (6 bases). V lost 2 bases to trimming and J lost 6 bases, with 17 bases between them. Germline CDR1 reads SGDLS; CDR2 reads YYNGEE. The CDR3 has 15 residues. CDR3 protein: CASSVLQRGEDGYTF. CDR3 coding DNA: TGTGCCAGCAGCGTCCTACAAAGGGGGGAGGATGGCTACACCTTC.

The genes are TRBV6-1 and TRBJ2-7, with 7 bases matching TRBD2. Per germline, CDR1 MNHNS and CDR2 SASEGT. The V and J ends lost 5 bases and 0 bases, in that order; junction bases with no gene match: 4. This CDR3 has 14 amino acids. In nucleotides, the CDR3 is TGTGCCAGCAGTAGCGGGGAGTACTCCTACGAGCAGTACTTC. This codes for CASSSGEYSYEQYF.